These T cell receptor beta chains were read from a single sample in a study of blood T cell repertoires in COVID-19. Generated by immunoSEQ multiplex PCR, the TCRdb table keeps only in-frame clones and is missing some. Counted here are roughly 140,000 clones, 76% occurring once; the ten biggest clones make up 3.7%. Sequenced: peripheral blood. Source of these receptors: a woman at least 80 years old with acute or convalescent COVID-19. CDR3s include the opening cysteine and the closing phenylalanine or tryptophan. A D gene is named only where the DNA matches it firmly. Clone size is shown for a subset of rows, as once, few, many or a class of expanded clone.

d_gene	abundance	j_gene	v_gene	CDR3nt	CDR3aa
NA	once	TRBJ2-1	TRBV21-1	TGTGCCAGCAGCACCCGGGTGAGGGAGCAGTTCTTC	CASSTRVREQFF
NA	NA	TRBJ1-6	TRBV4-1	TGCGCCAGCAGCCAAGATGCGCCCTATAATTCACCCCTCCACTTT	CASSQDAPYNSPLHF
TRBD2	NA	TRBJ2-2	TRBV7-8	TGTGCCAGCAGCTTAGTCCTAGCGGGGGGCCGTCGGGGCACCGGGGAGCTGTTTTTT	CASSLVLAGGRRGTGELFF
NA	NA	TRBJ2-7	TRBV5-8	TGTGCCAGCAGCGCGAGAACCCACGAGCAGTACTTC	CASSARTHEQYF
NA	NA	TRBJ1-5	TRBV15	TGTGCCACCAGCACTCGGGACAAAGGAGAACATCAGCCCCAGCATTTT	CATSTRDKGEHQPQHF
NA	NA	TRBJ2-7	TRBV24-1	TGTGCCACCAGTCGGTATGGGGTTAGGCAGGCGGGCTACGAGCAGTACTTC	CATSRYGVRQAGYEQYF
TRBD1	NA	TRBJ2-7	TRBV28	TGTGCCAGCAGCACCGGGACAGTCAACGGGCAGTACTTC	CASSTGTVNGQYF
TRBD1	few	TRBJ1-1	TRBV5-1	TGCGCCAGCAGGCTGGACAGGGGTAACACTGAAGCTTTCTTT	CASRLDRGNTEAFF
NA	NA	TRBJ1-2	TRBV30	TGTGCCTGGAGTGTAACACGTGGTGGCTACACCTTC	CAWSVTRGGYTF
NA	NA	TRBJ1-1	TRBV27	TGTGCCAGCAGTTTACTGGCGAACACTGAAGCTTTCTTT	CASSLLANTEAFF
TRBD1	NA	TRBJ1-4	TRBV30	TGTGCCTGGAGTCTACTGCAGGTCGGGACAGGGGCACTGGAACTGTTTTTT	CAWSLLQVGTGALELFF
TRBD1	few	TRBJ1-5	TRBV10-3	TGTGCCATCACGGGACAGGTCAATCAGCCCCAGCATTTT	CAITGQVNQPQHF
NA	few	TRBJ1-2	TRBV7-9	TGTGCCAGCAGCTTAGATGGAGGGTTCGGCTATGGCTACACCTTC	CASSLDGGFGYGYTF
TRBD1	NA	TRBJ2-7	TRBV6-2/TRBV6-3	TGTGCCAGCAGTATCCTTGGGACAGGTATCTACGAGCAGTACTTC	CASSILGTGIYEQYF
NA	NA	TRBJ2-7	TRBV7-2	TGTGCCAGCAGCTTGTTTGGAACAGGCAGCTCCTACGAGCAGTACTTC	CASSLFGTGSSYEQYF
NA	NA	TRBJ2-7	TRBV7-2	TGTGCCAGCAGCCGAGACACCTACGAGCAGTACTTC	CASSRDTYEQYF
NA	NA	TRBJ2-2	TRBV5-5	TGTGCCAGCAGCGTCGGGACACTGAACACCGGGGAGCTGTTTTTT	CASSVGTLNTGELFF
NA	NA	TRBJ2-1	TRBV11-2	TGTGCCAGCAGCTTAGATCCAGCGGGTATGAGCTCCTACAATGAGCAGTTCTTC	CASSLDPAGMSSYNEQFF
NA	NA	TRBJ1-1	TRBV14	TGTGCCAGCAGTTTTGGGGGCTTCACTGAAGCTTTCTTT	CASSFGGFTEAFF
NA	NA	TRBJ1-5	TRBV2	TGTGCCAGCAGTGAAGGGAGGGTGGTCAATCAGCCCCAGCATTTT	CASSEGRVVNQPQHF
TRBD1	few	TRBJ1-1	TRBV3-1/TRBV3-2	TGTGCCAGCAGCCAAACAGGGGGGACCACTGAAGCTTTCTTT	CASSQTGGTTEAFF
TRBD2	NA	TRBJ2-1	TRBV7-3	TGTGCCAGCAGCTTCGACCGGACTAGCGGGAGGTATGAGCAGTTCTTC	CASSFDRTSGRYEQFF
NA	NA	TRBJ2-2	TRBV11-3	TGTGCCAGCAGTCTTAACACCGGGGAGCTGTTTTTT	CASSLNTGELFF
NA	NA	TRBJ2-1	TRBV9	TGTGCCAGCAGCGTAGGGGGGCAGGTCAATGAGCAGTTCTTC	CASSVGGQVNEQFF
NA	NA	TRBJ1-1	TRBV12-5	TGTGCTAGTAAGGACAGCTCAACTGAAGCTTTCTTT	CASKDSSTEAFF
NA	NA	TRBJ2-7	TRBV18	TGTGCCAGCTCAGCCGGGACTTCCACCTTCGAGCAGTACTTC	CASSAGTSTFEQYF
NA	NA	TRBJ1-2	TRBV6-5	TGTGCCAGCAGCGCTCAGTCAGGGAATGGCTACACCTTC	CASSAQSGNGYTF
NA	NA	TRBJ1-1	TRBV13	TGTGCCAGCAGCTTCGCACGACTGGGCACTGAAGCTTTCTTT	CASSFARLGTEAFF
NA	NA	TRBJ1-2	TRBV18	TGTGCCAGCTCCCTTGGCGCGGACTACTATGGCTACACCTTC	CASSLGADYYGYTF
TRBD2	NA	TRBJ2-1	TRBV19	TGTGCCAGTAGCTTTTCAATAGCGGGTGAGCAGTTCTTC	CASSFSIAGEQFF
NA	few	TRBJ1-4	TRBV6-1	TGTGCCAGCAGTGATCCCGGGCTGTGGGACACAGTTAATGAAAAACTGTTTTTT	CASSDPGLWDTVNEKLFF
NA	NA	TRBJ1-1	TRBV7-3	TGTGCCAGCAGCCTGACAGCCGCGCGGGGCACTGAAGCTTTCTTT	CASSLTAARGTEAFF
NA	medium-sized	TRBJ2-7	TRBV7-9	TGTGCCAGCAGCGCCTTAGACGAGCAGTACTTC	CASSALDEQYF
TRBD2	NA	TRBJ2-1	TRBV7-9	TGTGCCAGCGACCCACCGACTAGCGGGGGGTCAAACTCCTACAATGAGCAGTTCTTC	CASDPPTSGGSNSYNEQFF
NA	NA	TRBJ1-3	TRBV4-3	TGCGCCAGCAGCCAACTTCGGTCGTTGGGAAACACCATATATTTT	CASSQLRSLGNTIYF
TRBD1	once	TRBJ1-6	TRBV11-1	TGTGCCAGCAGCTTTCGGACAGGGGGTCAGTTGCTCCACTTT	CASSFRTGGQLLHF
NA	NA	TRBJ1-4	TRBV15	TGTGCCACCAGCAGGTCTTCTAATGAAAAACTGTTTTTT	CATSRSSNEKLFF
NA	NA	TRBJ1-6	TRBV2	TGTGCCAGCAGTGCGGCAGGGGAAAATTCACCCCTCCACTTT	CASSAAGENSPLHF
TRBD1	NA	TRBJ1-4	TRBV5-1	TGCGCCAGCAGCTTGGTGGGACAGGGTTATGAAAAACTGTTTTTT	CASSLVGQGYEKLFF
TRBD1	NA	TRBJ2-7	TRBV5-6	TGTGCCAGCAGCCCAGGGGGTCTATCGATCGAGCAGTACTTC	CASSPGGLSIEQYF
TRBD2	NA	TRBJ2-7	TRBV7-2	TGTGCCAGCAGCCACGAGCGGGGAACCTACGAGCAGTACTTC	CASSHERGTYEQYF
NA	NA	TRBJ1-1	TRBV7-6	TGTGCCAGCAGCCGGCAGGGGTCGAACACTGAAGCTTTCTTT	CASSRQGSNTEAFF
NA	few	TRBJ2-2	TRBV15	TGTGCCACCAGCAGAGATAGTTCCGGGGAGCTGTTTTTT	CATSRDSSGELFF
NA	NA	TRBJ1-1	TRBV7-3	TGTGCCAGCAGCTTAACTGCAGAGAACACTGAAGCTTTCTTT	CASSLTAENTEAFF
TRBD1	NA	TRBJ2-3	TRBV2	TGTGCCAGCAGTATCACGGGACAGTCTACAGATACGCAGTATTTT	CASSITGQSTDTQYF
TRBD1	NA	TRBJ1-5	TRBV30	TGTGCCTGGAGTGGGCAGGGGGCCGGCAATCAGCCCCAGCATTTT	CAWSGQGAGNQPQHF
NA	NA	TRBJ2-2	TRBV24-1	TGTGCCACCAGTGGAGGGAACACCGGGGAGCTGTTTTTT	CATSGGNTGELFF
TRBD1	NA	TRBJ1-6	TRBV25-1	TGTGCCAGCAGATCACAGGGGTCCAATTCACCCCTCCACTTT	CASRSQGSNSPLHF